Listed here are 6 T cell receptor beta chains from one sample, sequenced in a study of identical twins. Using its own MiXCR run on the 5' RACE reads, TCRdb lists one record per CDR3 protein. The data contain 300,000 to 400,000 distinct CDR3 sequences, 9% of them singletons. The sequencing input was naive T cells sorted from blood. These receptors all come from a woman between 45 and 60 years old in good health.

This clonotype was seen only a few times. J is TRBJ2-2 and V is TRBV25-1, with D unclear. Germline V lookup: CDR1 MGHDK, CDR2 SYGVNS. V was pared by 10 bases and J by 3 bases, with 9 bases between. The CDR3 covers 12 residues. DNA for the CDR3: TGTGCCACCGGGTGGTACACCGGGGAGCTGTTTTTT. Residues: CATGWYTGELFF. Based on the CDR3 plus reference TRBV25-1 and TRBJ2-2, the full variable domain is EADIYQTPRYLVIGTGKKITLECSQTMGHDKMYWYQQDPGMELHLIHYSYGVNSTEKGDLSSESTVSRIRTEHFPLTLESARPSHTSQYLCATGWYTGELFFGEGSRLTVL.

Details on this clonotype: The junction does not match germline at one end; this may be a read error. V is TRBV7-7 and J is TRBJ2-3; 8 nucleotides line up with TRBD2. This CDR3 is 14 amino acids long. Germline V gene sequence: CDR1 SSHAT, CDR2 FNYEAQ (reference sequence). CDR3 bases: TGTGCTAGCAGCTTTTCCGGGGGGGGAGATACGCAGTATTTT. Its protein product is CASSFSGGGDTQYF.

This clonotype was observed a few times. This chain connects TRBV7-2 to TRBJ2-3; 7 nucleotides align to TRBD1. The junction had 10 bases not matched to a gene; V was cut back by 8 bases and J by 2 bases. Germline assignment: CDR1 SGHTA and CDR2 FQGNSA. This CDR3 is 15 amino acids long. CDR3 sequence: CASVPTGAFTDTQYF. The DNA for the CDR3 is TGTGCCAGCGTTCCAACAGGGGCGTTCACAGATACGCAGTATTTT.

V gene TRBV12-3 or TRBV12-4 combines with J gene TRBJ2-1, with D perhaps TRBD2 (5 bases). This CDR3 comprises 14 residues. V was shortened by 3 bases and J by 9 bases, with 15 bases between the two germline ends. CDR3: CASSLRRADIEQFF. The CDR3 DNA reads as TGTGCCAGCAGTTTGAGGCGGGCTGACATTGAGCAGTTCTTC.

The chain uses TRBV11-2 and TRBJ2-1, with TRBD2 matching 13 bases. The V segment lost 3 bases and the J segment 4 bases; nucleotides outside the gene matches: 6. The CDR3 is 17 residues long. Germline loops: CDR1 SGHAT, CDR2 FQNNGV. This CDR3 reads CASSLGLAGRSYNEQFF. DNA for the CDR3: TGTGCCAGCAGCTTGGGACTAGCGGGGAGGTCTTACAATGAGCAGTTCTTC.

The rearrangement uses TRBV10-2 and TRBJ2-7, with a weak D call TRBD1 (6 bases). The germline gives CDR1 WSHSY, CDR2 SAAADI. V gave up 6 bases and J gave up 1 base, with 10 bases separating them. The CDR3 contains 13 residues. As DNA, the CDR3 is TGCGCCAGCAGGGACAGCAGGTCCTACGAGCAGTACGTC. Encoded protein: CASRDSRSYEQYV.